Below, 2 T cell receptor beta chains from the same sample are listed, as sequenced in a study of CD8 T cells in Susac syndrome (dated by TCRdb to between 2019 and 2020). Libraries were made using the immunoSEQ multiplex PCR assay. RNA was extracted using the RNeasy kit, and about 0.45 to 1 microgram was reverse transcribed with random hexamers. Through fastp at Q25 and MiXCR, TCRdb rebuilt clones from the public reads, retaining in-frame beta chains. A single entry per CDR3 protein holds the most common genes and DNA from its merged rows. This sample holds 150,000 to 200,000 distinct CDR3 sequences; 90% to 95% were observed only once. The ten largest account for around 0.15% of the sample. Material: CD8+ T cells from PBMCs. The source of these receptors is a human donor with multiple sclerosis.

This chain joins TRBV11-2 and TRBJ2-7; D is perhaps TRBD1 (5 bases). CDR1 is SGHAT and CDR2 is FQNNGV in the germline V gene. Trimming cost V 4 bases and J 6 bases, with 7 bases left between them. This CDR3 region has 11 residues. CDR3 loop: CASSWGPEQYF. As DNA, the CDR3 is TGTGCCAGCAGCTGGGGCCCCGAGCAGTACTTC.

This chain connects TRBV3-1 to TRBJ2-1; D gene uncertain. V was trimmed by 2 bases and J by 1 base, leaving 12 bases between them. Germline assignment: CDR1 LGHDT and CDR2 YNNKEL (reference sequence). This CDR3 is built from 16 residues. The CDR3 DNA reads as TGTGCCAGCAGCCAATTAGTACCGCGGTCCTACAATGAGCAGTTCTTC. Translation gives CASSQLVPRSYNEQFF.